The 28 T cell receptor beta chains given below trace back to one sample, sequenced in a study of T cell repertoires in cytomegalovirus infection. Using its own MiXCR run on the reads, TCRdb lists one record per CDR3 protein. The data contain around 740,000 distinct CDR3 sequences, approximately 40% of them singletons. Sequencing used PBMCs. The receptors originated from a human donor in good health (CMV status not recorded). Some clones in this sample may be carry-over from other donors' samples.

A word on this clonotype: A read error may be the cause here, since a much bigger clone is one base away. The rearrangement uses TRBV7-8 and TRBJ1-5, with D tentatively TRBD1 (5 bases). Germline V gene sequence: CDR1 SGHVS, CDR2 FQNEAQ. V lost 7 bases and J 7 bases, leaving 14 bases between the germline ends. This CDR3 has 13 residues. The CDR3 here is CASTTRREQPQHF. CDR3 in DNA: TGTGCCAGCACCACCCGCAGGGAGCAGCCCCAGCATTTT.

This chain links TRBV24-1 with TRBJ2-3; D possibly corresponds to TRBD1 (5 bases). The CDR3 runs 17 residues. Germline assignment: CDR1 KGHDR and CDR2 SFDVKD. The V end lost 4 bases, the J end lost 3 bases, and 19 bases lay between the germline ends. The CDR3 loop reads CATSDPTGQGWTDTQYF. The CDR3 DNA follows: TGTGCCACCAGTGACCCGACCGGCCAGGGTTGGACAGATACGCAGTATTTT.

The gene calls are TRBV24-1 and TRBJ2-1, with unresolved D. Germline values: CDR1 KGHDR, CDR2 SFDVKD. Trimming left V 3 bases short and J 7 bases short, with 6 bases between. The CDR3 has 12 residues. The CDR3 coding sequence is TGTGCCACCAGTGATAGAGGAAATGAGCAGTTCTTC. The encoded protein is CATSDRGNEQFF.

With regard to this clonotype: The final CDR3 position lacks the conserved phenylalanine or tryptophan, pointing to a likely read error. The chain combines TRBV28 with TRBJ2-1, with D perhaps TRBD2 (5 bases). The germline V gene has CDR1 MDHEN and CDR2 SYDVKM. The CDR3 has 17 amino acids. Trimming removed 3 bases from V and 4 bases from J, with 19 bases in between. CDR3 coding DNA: TGTGCCAGCAGTTTGGGAAGTTTTTCTAGCAGGTACAATGAGCAGTTCCTC. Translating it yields CASSLGSFSSRYNEQFL.

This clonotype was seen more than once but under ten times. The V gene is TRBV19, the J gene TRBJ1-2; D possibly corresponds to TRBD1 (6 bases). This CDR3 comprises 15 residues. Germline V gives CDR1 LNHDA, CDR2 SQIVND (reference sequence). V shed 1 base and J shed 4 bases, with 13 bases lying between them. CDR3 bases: TGTGCCAGTAGTATAGCCTGGGGGCAGGTCTATGGCTACACCTTC. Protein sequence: CASSIAWGQVYGYTF.

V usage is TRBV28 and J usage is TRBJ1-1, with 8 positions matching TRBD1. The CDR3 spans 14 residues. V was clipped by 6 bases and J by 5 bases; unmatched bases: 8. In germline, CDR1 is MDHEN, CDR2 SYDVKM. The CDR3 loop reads CASSPGQGKTEAFF. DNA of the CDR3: TGTGCCAGCAGCCCCGGACAGGGTAAGACTGAAGCTTTCTTT.

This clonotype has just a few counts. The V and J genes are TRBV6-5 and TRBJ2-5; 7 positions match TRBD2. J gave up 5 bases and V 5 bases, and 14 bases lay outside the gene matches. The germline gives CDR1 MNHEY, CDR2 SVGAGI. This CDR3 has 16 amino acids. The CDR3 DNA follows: TGTGCCAGCAGTCGTCCCGGGACTACCTTCAGGGAGACCCAGTACTTC. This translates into CASSRPGTTFRETQYF.

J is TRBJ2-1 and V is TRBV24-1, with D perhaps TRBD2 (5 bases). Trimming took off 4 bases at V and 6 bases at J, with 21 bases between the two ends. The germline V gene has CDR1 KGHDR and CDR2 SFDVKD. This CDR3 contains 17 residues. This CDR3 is CATSDPAGLSKRNEQFF. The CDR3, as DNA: TGTGCCACCAGTGACCCCGCGGGTCTCTCCAAGCGCAATGAGCAGTTCTTC.

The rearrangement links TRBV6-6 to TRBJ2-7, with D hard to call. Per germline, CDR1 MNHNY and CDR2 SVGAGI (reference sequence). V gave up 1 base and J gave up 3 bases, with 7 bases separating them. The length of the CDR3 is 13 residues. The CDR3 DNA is TGTGCCAGCAGTTACTTCGACGGCTACGAGCAGTACTTC. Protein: CASSYFDGYEQYF.

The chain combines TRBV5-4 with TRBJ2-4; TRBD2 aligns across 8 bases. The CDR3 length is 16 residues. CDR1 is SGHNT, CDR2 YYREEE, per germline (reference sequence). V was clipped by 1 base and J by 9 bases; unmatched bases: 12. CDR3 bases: TGTGCCAGCAGCTTGTCCGTTTCGGGGGGGGCCACCATTCAGTACTTC. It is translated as CASSLSVSGGATIQYF.

CDR3 DNA: TGTGCCAGCAGTTTATCGTCCTATACTAACTATGGCTACACCTTC. Amino acid sequence: CASSLSSYTNYGYTF. V gene TRBV28 combines with J gene TRBJ1-2; D unresolved. The CDR3 is made up of 15 amino acids. V dropped 1 base and J dropped 0 bases, with 9 bases sitting between them. The germline CDR1 and CDR2 sequences are MDHEN and SYDVKM.

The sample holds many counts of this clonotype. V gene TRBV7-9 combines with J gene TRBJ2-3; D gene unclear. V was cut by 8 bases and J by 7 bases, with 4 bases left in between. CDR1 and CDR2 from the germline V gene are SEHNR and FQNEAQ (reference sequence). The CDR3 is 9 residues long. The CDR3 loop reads CASSNTQYF. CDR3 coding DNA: TGTGCCAGCTCGAATACGCAGTATTTT.

The DNA for the CDR3 is TGTGCCAGCAGCTTAGACCCAGGGGACAATGAAAAACTGTTTTTT. This sequence encodes CASSLDPGDNEKLFF. The chain combines TRBV7-8 with TRBJ1-4; weak D call: TRBD1 (6 bases). The V end was cut by 1 base, the J end by 5 bases, with 11 bases between. This CDR3 comprises 15 residues. Germline CDR1 SGHVS, CDR2 FQNEAQ.

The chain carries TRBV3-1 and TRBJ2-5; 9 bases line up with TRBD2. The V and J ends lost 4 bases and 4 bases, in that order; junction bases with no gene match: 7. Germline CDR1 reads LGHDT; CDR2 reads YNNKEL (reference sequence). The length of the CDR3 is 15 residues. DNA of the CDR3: TGTGCCAGCAGCCTCGGGGGACTAGCTGGAGAGACCCAGTACTTC. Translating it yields CASSLGGLAGETQYF.

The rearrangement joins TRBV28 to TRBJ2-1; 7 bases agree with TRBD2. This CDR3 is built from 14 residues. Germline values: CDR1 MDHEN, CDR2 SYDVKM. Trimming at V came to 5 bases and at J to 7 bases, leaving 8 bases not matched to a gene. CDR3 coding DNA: TGTGCCAGCAGTGTCCAGCGGGGCAGGAATGAGCAGTTCTTC. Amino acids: CASSVQRGRNEQFF.

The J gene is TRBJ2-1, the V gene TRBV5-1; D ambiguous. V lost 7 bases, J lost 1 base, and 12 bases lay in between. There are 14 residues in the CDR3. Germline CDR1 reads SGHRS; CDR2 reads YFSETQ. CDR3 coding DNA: TGCGCCAGCTTTGAAAGAAATTCCTACAATGAGCAGTTCTTC. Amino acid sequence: CASFERNSYNEQFF.

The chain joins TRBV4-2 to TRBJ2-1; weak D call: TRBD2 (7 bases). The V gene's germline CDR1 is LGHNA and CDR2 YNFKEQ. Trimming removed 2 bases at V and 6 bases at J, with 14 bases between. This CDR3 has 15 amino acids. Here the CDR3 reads CASSQRSGGANEQFF. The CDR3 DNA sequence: TGTGCCAGCAGCCAAAGAAGTGGGGGGGCCAATGAGCAGTTCTTC.

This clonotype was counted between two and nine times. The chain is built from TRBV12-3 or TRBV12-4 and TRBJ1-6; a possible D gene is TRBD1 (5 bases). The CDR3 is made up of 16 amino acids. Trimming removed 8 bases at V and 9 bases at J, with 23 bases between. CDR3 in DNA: TGTGCCAGCGATCTGGGGTCAGGGACGGGGGGTTCACCCCTCCACTTT. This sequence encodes CASDLGSGTGGSPLHF.

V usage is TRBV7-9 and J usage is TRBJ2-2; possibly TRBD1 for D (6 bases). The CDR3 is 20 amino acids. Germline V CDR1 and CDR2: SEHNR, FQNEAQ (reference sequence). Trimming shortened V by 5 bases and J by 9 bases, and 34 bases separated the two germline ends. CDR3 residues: CASSPSRTQAPEGESRELFF. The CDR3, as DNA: TGTGCCAGCAGCCCTTCGAGGACTCAGGCACCCGAGGGGGAGTCGAGGGAGCTGTTTTTT.

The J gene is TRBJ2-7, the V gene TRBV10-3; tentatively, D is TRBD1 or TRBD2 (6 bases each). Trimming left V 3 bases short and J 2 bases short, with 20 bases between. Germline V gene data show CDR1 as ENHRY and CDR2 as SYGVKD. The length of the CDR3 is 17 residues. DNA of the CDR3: TGTGCCATCAGTGACAGGGTCAACCCGGGGGCCACCTACGAGCAGTACTTC. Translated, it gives CAISDRVNPGATYEQYF.

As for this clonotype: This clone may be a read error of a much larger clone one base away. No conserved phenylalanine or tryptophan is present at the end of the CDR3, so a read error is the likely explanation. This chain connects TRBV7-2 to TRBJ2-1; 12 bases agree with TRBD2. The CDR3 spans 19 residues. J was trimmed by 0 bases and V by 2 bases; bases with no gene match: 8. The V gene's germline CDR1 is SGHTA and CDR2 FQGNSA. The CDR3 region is CASSLRSSGGAGSYNEQFL. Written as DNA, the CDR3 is TGTGCCAGCAGCTTAAGGTCTAGCGGGGGGGCGGGCTCCTACAATGAGCAGTTCTTA.

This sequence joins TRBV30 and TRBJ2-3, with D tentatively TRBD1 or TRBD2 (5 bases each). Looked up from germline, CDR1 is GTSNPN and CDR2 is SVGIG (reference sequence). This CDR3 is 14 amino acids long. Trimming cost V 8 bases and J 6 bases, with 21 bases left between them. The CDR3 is CARWDHAREDTQYF. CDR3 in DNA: TGTGCCCGTTGGGACCATGCAAGAGAGGATACGCAGTATTTT.

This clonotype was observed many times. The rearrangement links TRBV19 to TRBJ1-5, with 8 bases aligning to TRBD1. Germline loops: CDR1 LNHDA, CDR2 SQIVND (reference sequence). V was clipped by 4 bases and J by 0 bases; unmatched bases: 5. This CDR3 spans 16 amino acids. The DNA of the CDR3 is TGTGCCAGTAGTACCACAGGGGGGGGTAGCAATCAGCCCCAGCATTTT. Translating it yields CASSTTGGGSNQPQHF.

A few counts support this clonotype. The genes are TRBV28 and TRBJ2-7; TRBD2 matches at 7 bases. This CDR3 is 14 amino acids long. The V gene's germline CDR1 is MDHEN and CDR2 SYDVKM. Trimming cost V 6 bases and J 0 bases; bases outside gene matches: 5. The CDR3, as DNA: TGTGCCAGCAGGGAGGTAGCGGGCTCCTACGAGCAGTACTTC. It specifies CASREVAGSYEQYF.

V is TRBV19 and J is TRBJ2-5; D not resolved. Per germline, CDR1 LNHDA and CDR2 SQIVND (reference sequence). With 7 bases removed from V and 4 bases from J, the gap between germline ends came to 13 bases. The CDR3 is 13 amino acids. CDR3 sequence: CASNNQQGETQYF. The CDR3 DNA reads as TGTGCCAGTAATAACCAACAAGGAGAGACCCAGTACTTC.

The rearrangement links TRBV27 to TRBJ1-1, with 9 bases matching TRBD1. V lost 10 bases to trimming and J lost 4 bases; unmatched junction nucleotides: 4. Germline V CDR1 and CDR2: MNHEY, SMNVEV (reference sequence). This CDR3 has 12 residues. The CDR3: CATATGGTEAFF. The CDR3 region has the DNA TGTGCCACCGCGACAGGGGGCACTGAAGCTTTCTTT.

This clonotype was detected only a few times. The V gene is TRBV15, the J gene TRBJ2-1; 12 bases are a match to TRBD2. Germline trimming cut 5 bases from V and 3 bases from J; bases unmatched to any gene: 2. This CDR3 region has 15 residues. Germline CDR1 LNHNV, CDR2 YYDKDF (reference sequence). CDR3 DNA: TGTGCCACCAGCCGGACTAGCGGGGACTACAATGAGCAGTTCTTC. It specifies CATSRTSGDYNEQFF.

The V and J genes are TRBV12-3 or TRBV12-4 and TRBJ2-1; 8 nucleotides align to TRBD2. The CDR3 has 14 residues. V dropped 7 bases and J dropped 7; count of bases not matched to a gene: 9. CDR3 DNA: TGTGCCAGCACCACGGGAGGGCCAGGGAATGAGCAGTTCTTC. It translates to CASTTGGPGNEQFF.